Detailed here is one T cell receptor beta chain. The data stem from a study of T cell changes during pregnancy in multiple sclerosis. Measured with immunoSEQ multiplex PCR; TCRdb has only the in-frame clones, and not every one. Of about 73,000 clones detected, approximately 92% appear once; the ten largest clones hold roughly 3%. Germline CDR1 reads SGHVS; CDR2 reads FNYEAQ. The CDR3 loop spans 14 amino acids. V lost 6 bases, J lost 4 bases, and 14 bases lay in between. The sequences come from peripheral blood, collected in the third trimester of pregnancy. The chain recombines TRBV7-6 with TRBJ2-3, with a weak D call TRBD2 (6 bases). The clonotype comes from a female donor in good health, enrolled as a control in a pregnancy study. Written as DNA, the CDR3 is TGTGCCAGCAGACCTGGAGGGGCCCCAGATACGCAGTATTTT. As protein: CASRPGGAPDTQYF.